This T cell receptor beta chain was captured by sequencing in a study of cytomegalovirus exposure and HLA in healthy donors. Study observations and caveats: Available immune exposure information was restricted to CMV serostatus only. Among TCR sequences, most were rare, though some public TCRs appeared in many donors. DRB1 showed the most TCR associations and HLA-C the fewest in a later analysis, as rates varied by HLA locus.

The V end lost 10 bases, the J end lost 10 bases, and 16 bases lay between the germline ends. Looked up from germline, CDR1 is SNHLY and CDR2 is FYNNEI. The CDR3 contains 11 residues. For this clone: Its antigen remains unknown.

This PCR relied on a set of 60 Vbeta primers and 13 Jbeta primers. Profiling relied on immunoSEQ multiplex PCR, and the TCRdb table lists in-frame clones only, not all of them. The repertoire has 130,000 or so clones, roughly 77% of them found once; the top ten carry about 5.3%. The V gene is TRBV2, the J gene TRBJ1-2; D remains unclear. The sequencing input was PBMCs. This TCR was sampled from a man in his thirties or forties in good health and CMV-seronegative. The CDR3 region has the DNA TGTGCCACCTCCAATATGGAGGACTACACCTTC. Translated, it gives CATSNMEDYTF. Together with reference TRBV2 and TRBJ1-2, the CDR3 gives the full variable domain: EPEVTQTPSHQVTQMGQEVILRCVPISNHLYFYWYRQILGQKVEFLVSFYNNEISEKSEIFDDQFSVERPDGSNFTLKIRSTKLEDSAMYFCATSNMEDYTFGSGTRLTVV.